This TCR beta chain was identified during a study of CXCR3-negative and CXCR3-positive naive CD8 T cells. On the study more broadly: The study obtained around 130 million TRB reads, about 1.5 +/- 0.3 million per library.

Concerning this clonotype itself: Its antigen is unknown.

The TRB cDNA libraries were prepared by 5' RACE with UMI labels. TCRdb re-called the 5' RACE reads; every CDR3 protein appears as one record, without DNA. The repertoire table contains 75,000 or so distinct CDR3 sequences. Study results and limitations: For memory CD8+ cells diversity was much lower, but both naive subsets had comparably high diversity.

The germline gives CDR1 SQVTM, CDR2 ANQGSEA. The length of the CDR3 is 16 residues. Sequenced: naive CXCR3- CD8+ T cells from blood. Subset noted: CD45RO-CCR7+CD27+CD95- naive CD8+ T cells lacking CXCR3 (TNR3-). The TCR was taken from a human donor in good health. Some clones in this sample may be carry-over from other donors' samples. This rearrangement joins TRBV29-1 to TRBJ2-5; TCRdb proposes TRBD2, but this gene call is untestable without DNA. This CDR3 reads CSALGGLAELQETQYF.